Sequencing of this T cell receptor (beta chain) was carried out in a study of blood T cell repertoires in COVID-19. Study as a whole: Samples representing acute and convalescent COVID-19 were sourced from the United States, Italy and Spain.

Trimming removed 6 bases from V and 6 bases from J; junction bases left unmatched: 7. The CDR3 contains 14 residues. Per the germline V gene, CDR1 is ENHRY and CDR2 is SYGVKD. TCRdb keeps only in-frame clones here, not all; method: immunoSEQ multiplex PCR. The repertoire includes 170,000 or so clones, roughly 80% of them detected once, and about 18% sits in the top ten. Those enrolled, adults aged 18 to 89 years, came from about two dozen US areas. All recovered Cohort 3 donors got two negative PCRs, got clearance, or saw symptom resolution. Sequences were obtained from PBMCs or T cells enriched from blood (not recorded which). The source of this sequence is a woman aged 45 to 65 who had recovered from COVID-19. The V call is TRBV10-3, the J call TRBJ1-1, with TRBD1 matching 10 bases. CDR3 in amino acids: CAISPGQGSPEAFF. The DNA for the CDR3 is TGTGCCATCAGCCCGGGACAGGGGTCGCCTGAAGCTTTCTTT.